This is a list of T cell receptor beta chains from one sample in a study of cytotoxic CD8 clonotypes in ibrutinib-treated CLL. The protocol was immunoSEQ multiplex PCR, while the TCRdb copy is restricted to in-frame clones and leaves out a portion. The table includes 250,000 to 350,000 clones, around 77% detected once. The source material was PBMCs, sampled at disease progression, from a patient treated with ibrutinib. The source of these receptors is a human donor with chronic lymphocytic leukemia. The CDR3 runs from the conserved cysteine through the conserved F or W. D genes are given only for firm matches. Where a row states a size, it is once, few, many or the class of an expanded clone; other rows omit it.

TRBJ2-4 | NA | NA | 15 | TRBV29-1 | TGCAGCGTTGTCGGGAAAGTCAGAGCCAAAAACATTCAGTACTTC | CSVVGKVRAKNIQYF
TRBJ1-1 | NA | NA | 12 | TRBV6-4 | TGTGCCTCAGTAATGGTTGGCACTGAAGCTTTCTTT | CASVMVGTEAFF
TRBJ2-7 | TRBD1 | NA | 13 | TRBV5-1 | TGCGCCAGCAGACCTACAGGGGTCTACGAGCAGTACTTC | CASRPTGVYEQYF
TRBJ2-3 | TRBD2 | few | 17 | TRBV7-2 | TGTGCCAGCAGCTTACCGATTAAAGCGGGAGTGGTAGATACGCAGTATTTT | CASSLPIKAGVVDTQYF
TRBJ2-7 | TRBD1 | NA | 14 | TRBV19 | TGTGCCAGTAGTACGGGACAGGGGGCGGACGAGCAGTACTTC | CASSTGQGADEQYF
TRBJ1-1 | NA | NA | 17 | TRBV11-2 | TGTGCCAGCAGCTCCGGGTGGGGGCAAGGACTGAACACTGAAGCTTTCTTT | CASSSGWGQGLNTEAFF
TRBJ2-1 | NA | NA | 12 | TRBV7-2 | TGTGCCAGCAGCTTCCATCACAATGAGCAGTTCTTC | CASSFHHNEQFF
TRBJ2-7 | TRBD2 | few | 16 | TRBV2 | TGTGCCAGCTTTGGACTAGCGGGGGGATTCTCCTACGAGCAGTACTTC | CASFGLAGGFSYEQYF
TRBJ2-1 | NA | NA | 16 | TRBV5-1 | TGCGCCAGCAGCTGGATGCAATTTAGCTCCTACAATGAGCAGTTCTTC | CASSWMQFSSYNEQFF
TRBJ1-1 | NA | NA | 13 | TRBV7-9 | TGTGCCAGCACCTGGACAGCGAACACTGAAGCTTTCTTT | CASTWTANTEAFF
TRBJ2-3 | TRBD1 | NA | 19 | TRBV15 | TGTGCCACCAGCAGAGTCCCCCGGGACAGGGTCGGTAAGGGAGATACGCAGTATTTT | CATSRVPRDRVGKGDTQYF
TRBJ2-7 | TRBD2 | NA | 12 | TRBV2 | TGTGCCAGCAGCCGGACTAGTTTCGAGCAGTACTTC | CASSRTSFEQYF
TRBJ2-1 | NA | NA | 15 | TRBV4-3 | TGCGCCAGCAGCCAAGAATCTTTAATTCTCAATGAGCAGTTCTTC | CASSQESLILNEQFF
TRBJ1-2 | TRBD1 | NA | 16 | TRBV7-8 | TGTGCCAGCAGCTTAGTTTGGGACAGTACTAACTATGGCTACACCTTC | CASSLVWDSTNYGYTF
TRBJ2-7 | TRBD1 | NA | 16 | TRBV5-1 | TGCGCCAGCAGCTTGGCGAGGGGGCAGGGGTACTACGAGCAGTACTTC | CASSLARGQGYYEQYF
TRBJ2-3 | NA | NA | 14 | TRBV5-4 | TGTGCCAGCAGCTTGGGGGGGGTACTAGAAAGGCTTTATTTT | CASSLGGVLERLYF
TRBJ1-1 | NA | NA | 11 | TRBV29-1 | TGCAGCGTTGATTGGGGTACTGAAGCTTTCTTT | CSVDWGTEAFF
TRBJ1-3 | TRBD1 | once | 16 | TRBV28 | TGTGCCAGCAGTCGTACCCGGGACAGGGTCGGGTACACCATATATTTT | CASSRTRDRVGYTIYF
TRBJ1-1 | NA | NA | 14 | TRBV28 | TGTGCCAGCAGTAGCAGGACCATGAACACTGAAGCTTTCTTT | CASSSRTMNTEAFF
TRBJ1-2 | NA | NA | 16 | TRBV2 | TGTGCCAGCAGTGAATACGTTACCGGAGGGGCGGTTGGCTACACCTTC | CASSEYVTGGAVGYTF